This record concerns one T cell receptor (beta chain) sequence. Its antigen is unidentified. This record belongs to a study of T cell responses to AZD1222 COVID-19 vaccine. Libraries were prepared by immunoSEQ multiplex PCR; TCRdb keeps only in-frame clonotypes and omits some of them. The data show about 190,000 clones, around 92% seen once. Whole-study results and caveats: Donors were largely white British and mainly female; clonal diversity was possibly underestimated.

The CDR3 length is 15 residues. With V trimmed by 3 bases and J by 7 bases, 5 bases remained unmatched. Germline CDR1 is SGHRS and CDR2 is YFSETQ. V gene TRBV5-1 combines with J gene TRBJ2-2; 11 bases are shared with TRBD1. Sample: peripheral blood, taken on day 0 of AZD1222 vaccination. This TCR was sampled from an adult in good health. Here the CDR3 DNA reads TGCGCCAGCAGCTACGGGACAGGGGGGAGCGGGGAGCTGTTTTTT. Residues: CASSYGTGGSGELFF.